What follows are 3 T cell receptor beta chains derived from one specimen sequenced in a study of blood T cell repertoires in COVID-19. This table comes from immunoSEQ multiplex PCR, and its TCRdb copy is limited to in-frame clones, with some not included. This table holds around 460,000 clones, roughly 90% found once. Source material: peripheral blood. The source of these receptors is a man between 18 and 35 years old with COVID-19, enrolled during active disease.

The CDR3 reads CASSMGDFSYNEQFF. CDR3 nucleotide sequence: TGTGCCAGTAGTATGGGGGACTTCTCCTACAATGAGCAGTTCTTC. The rearrangement links TRBV19 to TRBJ2-1, with D perhaps TRBD2 (6 bases). This CDR3 comprises 15 residues. Germline-derived CDR1 and CDR2 are LNHDA and SQIVND (reference sequence). V was trimmed by 3 bases and J by 0 bases, leaving 9 bases between them.

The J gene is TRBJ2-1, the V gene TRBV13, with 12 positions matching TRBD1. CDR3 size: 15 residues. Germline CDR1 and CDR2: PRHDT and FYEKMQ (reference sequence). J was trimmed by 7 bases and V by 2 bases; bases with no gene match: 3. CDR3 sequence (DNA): TGTGCCAGCAGCTTAAGGGACAGGGGGCAAAATGAGCAGTTCTTC. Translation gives CASSLRDRGQNEQFF.

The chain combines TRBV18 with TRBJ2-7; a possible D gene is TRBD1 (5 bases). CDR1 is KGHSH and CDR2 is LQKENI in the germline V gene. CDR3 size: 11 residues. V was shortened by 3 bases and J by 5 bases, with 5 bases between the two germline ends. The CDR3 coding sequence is TGTGCCAGCTCACCGGACAACGAGCAGTACTTC. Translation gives CASSPDNEQYF. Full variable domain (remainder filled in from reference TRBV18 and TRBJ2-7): NAGVMQNPRHLVRRRGQEARLRCSPMKGHSHVYWYRQLPEEGLKFMVYLQKENIIDESGMPKERFSAEFPKEGPSILRIQQVVRGDSAAYFCASSPDNEQYFGPGTRLTVT.